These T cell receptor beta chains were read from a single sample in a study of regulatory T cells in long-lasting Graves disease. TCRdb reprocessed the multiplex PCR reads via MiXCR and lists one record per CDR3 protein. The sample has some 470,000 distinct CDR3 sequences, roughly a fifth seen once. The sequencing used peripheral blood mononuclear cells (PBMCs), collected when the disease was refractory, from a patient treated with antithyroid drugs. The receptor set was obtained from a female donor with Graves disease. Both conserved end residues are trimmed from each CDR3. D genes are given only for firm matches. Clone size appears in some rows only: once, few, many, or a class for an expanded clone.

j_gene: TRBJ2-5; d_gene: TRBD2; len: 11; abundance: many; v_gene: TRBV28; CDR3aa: ASRREGKGTQY
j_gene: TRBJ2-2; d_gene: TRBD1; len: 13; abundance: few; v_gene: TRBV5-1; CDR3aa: ASSPGTAHTGELF
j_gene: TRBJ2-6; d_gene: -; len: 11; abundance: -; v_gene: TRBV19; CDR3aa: ASSITGANVLT
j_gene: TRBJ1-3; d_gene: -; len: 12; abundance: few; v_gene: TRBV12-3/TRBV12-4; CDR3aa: ATLWVLSGNTIY
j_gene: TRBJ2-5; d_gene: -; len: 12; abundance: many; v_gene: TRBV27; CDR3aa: ASSLWSGKETQY
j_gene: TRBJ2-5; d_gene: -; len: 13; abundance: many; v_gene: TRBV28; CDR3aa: ASSELLGGQETQY
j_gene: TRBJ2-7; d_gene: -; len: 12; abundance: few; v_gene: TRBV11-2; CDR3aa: ASSLPGVRYEQY
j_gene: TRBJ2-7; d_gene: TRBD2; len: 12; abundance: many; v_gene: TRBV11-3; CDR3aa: ASSFTAGAYEQY
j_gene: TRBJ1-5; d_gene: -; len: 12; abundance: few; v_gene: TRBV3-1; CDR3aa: ASSPGGWSQPQH
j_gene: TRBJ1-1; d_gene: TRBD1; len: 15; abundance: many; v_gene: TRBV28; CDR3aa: ASSSDRGLMVFTEAF
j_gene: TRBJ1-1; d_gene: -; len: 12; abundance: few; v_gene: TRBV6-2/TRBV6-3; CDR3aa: ASSFRQKNTEAF
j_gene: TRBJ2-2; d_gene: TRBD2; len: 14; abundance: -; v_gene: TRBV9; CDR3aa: ASSPWGRGGSGELF
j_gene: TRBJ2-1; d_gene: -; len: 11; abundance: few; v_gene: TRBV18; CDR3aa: ATSTTGVDEQF
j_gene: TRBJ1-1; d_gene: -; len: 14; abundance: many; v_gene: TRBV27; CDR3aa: ASSLSRAPGSAEAF
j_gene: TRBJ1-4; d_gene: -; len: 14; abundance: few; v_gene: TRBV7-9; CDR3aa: ASSALDRATNEKLF
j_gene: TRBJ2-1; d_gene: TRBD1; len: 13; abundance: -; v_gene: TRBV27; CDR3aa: ASSLDRGTYNEQF
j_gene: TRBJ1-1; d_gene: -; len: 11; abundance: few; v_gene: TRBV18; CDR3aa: ASSSSEGTEAF
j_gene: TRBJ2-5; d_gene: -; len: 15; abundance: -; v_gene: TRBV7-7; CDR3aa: ASSLSVGRELRETQY
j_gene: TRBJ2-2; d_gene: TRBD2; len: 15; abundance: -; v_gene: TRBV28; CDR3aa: ARNPGGLSGSTGELF
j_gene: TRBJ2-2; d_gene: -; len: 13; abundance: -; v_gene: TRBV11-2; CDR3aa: ASSQDGLNTGELF
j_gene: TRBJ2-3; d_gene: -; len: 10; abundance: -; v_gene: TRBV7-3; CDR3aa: ASSDQLGTQY
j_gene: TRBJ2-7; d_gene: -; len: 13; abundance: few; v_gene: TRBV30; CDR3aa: AWSARQVGIYEQY
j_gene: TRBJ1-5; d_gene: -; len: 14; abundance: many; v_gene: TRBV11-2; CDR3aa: ASSLMGGANNQPQH
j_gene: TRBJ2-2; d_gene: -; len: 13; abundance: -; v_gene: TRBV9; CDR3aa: ASSSLLTLPGELF
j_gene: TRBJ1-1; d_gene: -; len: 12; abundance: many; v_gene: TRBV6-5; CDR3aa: ASSYSYRHTEAF
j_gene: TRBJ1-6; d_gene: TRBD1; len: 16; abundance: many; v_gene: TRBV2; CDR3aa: ASRGTGQMSSYNSPLH
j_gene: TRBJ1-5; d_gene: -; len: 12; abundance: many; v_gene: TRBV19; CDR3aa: ASTVLFGNQPQH
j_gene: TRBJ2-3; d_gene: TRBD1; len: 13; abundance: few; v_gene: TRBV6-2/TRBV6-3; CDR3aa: ASSAGQGAGDTQY
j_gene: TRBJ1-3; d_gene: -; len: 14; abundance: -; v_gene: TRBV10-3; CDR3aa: AISGGGDSSGNTIY
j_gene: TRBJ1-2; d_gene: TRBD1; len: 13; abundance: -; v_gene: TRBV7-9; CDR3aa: ASSSSQGAYYGYT
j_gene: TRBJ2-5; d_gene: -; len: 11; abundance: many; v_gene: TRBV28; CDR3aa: ASSFGPEESQY
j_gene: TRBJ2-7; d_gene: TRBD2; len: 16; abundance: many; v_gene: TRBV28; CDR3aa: ASSFQREANKGHYEQY
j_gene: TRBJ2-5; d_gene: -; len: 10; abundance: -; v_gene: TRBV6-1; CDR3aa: ASSRTSETQY
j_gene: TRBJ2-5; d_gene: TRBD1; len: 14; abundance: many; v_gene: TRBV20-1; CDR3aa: SAESLGDRGQETQY
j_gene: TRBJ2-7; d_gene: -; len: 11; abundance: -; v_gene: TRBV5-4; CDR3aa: ASSLIGAYEQY
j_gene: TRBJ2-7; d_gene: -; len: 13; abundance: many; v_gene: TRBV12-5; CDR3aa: ASGLDDRPSYEQY
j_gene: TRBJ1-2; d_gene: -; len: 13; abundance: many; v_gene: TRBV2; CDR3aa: ASSEFGGQGYGYT
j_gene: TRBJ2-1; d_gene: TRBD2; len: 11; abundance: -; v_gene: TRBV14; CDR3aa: ASSQVERGREF
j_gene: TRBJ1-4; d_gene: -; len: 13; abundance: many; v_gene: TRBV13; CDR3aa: ASSSWTEGGGKLF
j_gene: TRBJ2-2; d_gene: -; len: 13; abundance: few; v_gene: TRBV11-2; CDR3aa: ASSLVGGSTGELF
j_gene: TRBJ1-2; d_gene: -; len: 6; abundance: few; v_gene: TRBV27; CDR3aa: ASSHGT
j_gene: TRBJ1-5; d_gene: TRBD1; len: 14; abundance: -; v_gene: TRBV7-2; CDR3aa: ASSYAHRGLGQPQH
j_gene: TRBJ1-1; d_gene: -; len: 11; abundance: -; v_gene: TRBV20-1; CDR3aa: SARDLGEAEAF
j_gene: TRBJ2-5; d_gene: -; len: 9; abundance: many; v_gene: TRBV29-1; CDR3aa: SVEVTGDQY
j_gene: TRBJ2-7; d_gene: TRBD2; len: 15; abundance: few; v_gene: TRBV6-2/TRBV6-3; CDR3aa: ASSYSPLGGSSYEQY